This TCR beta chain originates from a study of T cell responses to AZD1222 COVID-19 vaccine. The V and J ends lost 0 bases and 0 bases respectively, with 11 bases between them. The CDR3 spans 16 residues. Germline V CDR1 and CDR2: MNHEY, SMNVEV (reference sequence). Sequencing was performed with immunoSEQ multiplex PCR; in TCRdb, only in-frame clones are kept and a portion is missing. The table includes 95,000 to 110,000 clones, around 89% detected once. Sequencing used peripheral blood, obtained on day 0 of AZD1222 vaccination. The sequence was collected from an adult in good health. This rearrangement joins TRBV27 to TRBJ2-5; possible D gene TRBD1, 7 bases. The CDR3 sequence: CASSLSFRGDQETQYF. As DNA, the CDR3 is TGTGCCAGCAGTTTATCGTTCAGGGGGGACCAAGAGACCCAGTACTTC.